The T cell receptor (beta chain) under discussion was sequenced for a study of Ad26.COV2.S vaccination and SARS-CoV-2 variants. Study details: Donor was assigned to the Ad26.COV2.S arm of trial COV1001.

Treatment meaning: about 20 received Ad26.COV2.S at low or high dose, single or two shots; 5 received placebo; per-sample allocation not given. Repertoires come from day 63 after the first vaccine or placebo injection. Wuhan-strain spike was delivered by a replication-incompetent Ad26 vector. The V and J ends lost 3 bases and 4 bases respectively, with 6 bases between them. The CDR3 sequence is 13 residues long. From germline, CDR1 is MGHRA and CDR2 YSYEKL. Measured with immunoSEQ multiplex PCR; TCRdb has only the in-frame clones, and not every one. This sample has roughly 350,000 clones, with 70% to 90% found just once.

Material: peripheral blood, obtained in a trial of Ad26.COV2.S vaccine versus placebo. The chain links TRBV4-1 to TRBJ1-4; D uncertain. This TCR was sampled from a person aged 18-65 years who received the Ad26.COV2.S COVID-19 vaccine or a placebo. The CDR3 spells CASSQSNNEKLFF. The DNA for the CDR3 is TGCGCCAGCAGCCAGTCAAATAATGAAAAACTGTTTTTT.